This entry concerns a single T cell receptor beta chain. This record belongs to a study of blood T cell repertoires in COVID-19. For the study at large: The analysed material was cDNA or gDNA that came from T cells, B-cell-depleted T cells, or PBMCs.

The CDR3 runs 14 residues. CDR1 MNHEY and CDR2 SVGAGI come from the germline V gene. With V trimmed by 6 bases and J by 0 bases, 4 bases remained unmatched. In the original processing: Estimation of nucleated cell counts was performed using reference gene primer amplification. Some clones are missing from TCRdb's copy, which holds only in-frame ones; the method was immunoSEQ multiplex PCR. That table supplies the V and J calls and clone size; D and trimming were determined from the DNA. The top ten hold roughly 18% of the sample, which has roughly 70,000 clones, 80% seen once. The TCR sequence derives from an older man who had recovered from COVID-19. The rearrangement uses TRBV6-5 and TRBJ1-1, with 7 nucleotides matching TRBD1. The sample comprised peripheral blood. The CDR3 nucleotides are TGTGCCAGCAGGGGGGACAGCATGAACACTGAAGCTTTCTTT. Translating gives CASRGDSMNTEAFF.